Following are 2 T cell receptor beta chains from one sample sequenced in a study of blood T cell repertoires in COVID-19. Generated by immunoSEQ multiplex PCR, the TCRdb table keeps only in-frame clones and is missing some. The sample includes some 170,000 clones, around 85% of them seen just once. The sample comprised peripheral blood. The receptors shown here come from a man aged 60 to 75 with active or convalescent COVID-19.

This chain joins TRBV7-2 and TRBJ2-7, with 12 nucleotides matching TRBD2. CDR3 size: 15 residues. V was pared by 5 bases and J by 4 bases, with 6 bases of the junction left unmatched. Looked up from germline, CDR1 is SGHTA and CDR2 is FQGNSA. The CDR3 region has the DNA TGTGCCAGCAGCACCCGGACTAGCGGGACGTACGAGCAGTACTTC. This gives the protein CASSTRTSGTYEQYF.

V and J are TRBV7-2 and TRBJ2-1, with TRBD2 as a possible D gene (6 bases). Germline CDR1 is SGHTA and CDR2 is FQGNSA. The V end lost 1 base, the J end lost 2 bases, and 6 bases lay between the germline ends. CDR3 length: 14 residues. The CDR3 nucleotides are TGTGCCAGCAGCTTAGGACTAGCCTACAATGAGCAGTTCTTC. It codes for CASSLGLAYNEQFF.